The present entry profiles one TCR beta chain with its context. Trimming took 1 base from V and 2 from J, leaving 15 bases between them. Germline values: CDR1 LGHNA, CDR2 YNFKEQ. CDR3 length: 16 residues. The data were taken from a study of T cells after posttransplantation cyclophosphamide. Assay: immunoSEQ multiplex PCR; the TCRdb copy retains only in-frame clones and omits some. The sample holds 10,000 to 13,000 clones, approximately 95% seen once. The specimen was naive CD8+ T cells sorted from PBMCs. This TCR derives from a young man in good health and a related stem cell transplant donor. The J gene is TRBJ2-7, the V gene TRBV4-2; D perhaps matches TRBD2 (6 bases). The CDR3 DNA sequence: TGTGCCAGCAGCCAAGGGGGCCGGGGGTTAACCTACGAGCAGTACTTC. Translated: CASSQGGRGLTYEQYF.